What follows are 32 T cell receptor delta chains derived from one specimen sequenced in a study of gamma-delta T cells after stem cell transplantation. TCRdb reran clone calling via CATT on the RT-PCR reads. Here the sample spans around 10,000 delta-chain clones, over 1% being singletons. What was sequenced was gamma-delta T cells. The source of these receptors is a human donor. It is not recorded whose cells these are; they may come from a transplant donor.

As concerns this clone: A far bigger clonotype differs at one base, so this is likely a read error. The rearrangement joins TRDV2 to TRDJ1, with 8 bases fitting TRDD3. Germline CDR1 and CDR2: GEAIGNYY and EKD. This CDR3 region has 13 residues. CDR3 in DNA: TGTGCCCGTGACGGACTGGGGGGCGATAAACTCATCTTT. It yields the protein CARDGLGGDKLIF.

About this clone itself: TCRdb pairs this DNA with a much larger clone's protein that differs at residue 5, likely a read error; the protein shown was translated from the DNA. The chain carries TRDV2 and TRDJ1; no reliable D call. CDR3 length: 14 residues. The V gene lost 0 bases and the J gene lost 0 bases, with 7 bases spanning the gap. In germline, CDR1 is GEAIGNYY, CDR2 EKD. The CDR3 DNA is TGTGCCTGTGACACCGTTACCTACACCGATAAACTCATCTTT. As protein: CACDTVTYTDKLIF.

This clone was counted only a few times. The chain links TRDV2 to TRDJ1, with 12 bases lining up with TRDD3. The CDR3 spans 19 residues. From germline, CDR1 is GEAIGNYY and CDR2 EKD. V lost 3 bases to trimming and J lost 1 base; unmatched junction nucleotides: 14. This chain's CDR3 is CACDPILGDTSRGTDKLIF. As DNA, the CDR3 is TGTGCCTGTGACCCTATACTGGGGGATACTTCGAGGGGCACCGATAAACTCATCTTT.

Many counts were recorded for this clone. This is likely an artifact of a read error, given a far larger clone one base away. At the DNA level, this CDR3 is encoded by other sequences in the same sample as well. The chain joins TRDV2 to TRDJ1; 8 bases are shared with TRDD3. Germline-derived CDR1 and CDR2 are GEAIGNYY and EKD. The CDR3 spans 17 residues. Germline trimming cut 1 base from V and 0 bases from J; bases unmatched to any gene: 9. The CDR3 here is CACDTFPTGGHTDKLIF. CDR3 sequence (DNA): TGTGCCTGTGACACTTTTCCAACTGGGGGGCACACCGATAAACTCATCTTT.

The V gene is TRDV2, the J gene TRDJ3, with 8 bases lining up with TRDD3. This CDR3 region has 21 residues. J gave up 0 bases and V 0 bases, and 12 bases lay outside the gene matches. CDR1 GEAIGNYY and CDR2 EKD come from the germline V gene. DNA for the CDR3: TGTGCCTGTGACACCGGTGGCTTGGGGGATCCAAGCTCCTGGGACACCCGACAGATGTTTTTC. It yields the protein CACDTGGLGDPSSWDTRQMFF.

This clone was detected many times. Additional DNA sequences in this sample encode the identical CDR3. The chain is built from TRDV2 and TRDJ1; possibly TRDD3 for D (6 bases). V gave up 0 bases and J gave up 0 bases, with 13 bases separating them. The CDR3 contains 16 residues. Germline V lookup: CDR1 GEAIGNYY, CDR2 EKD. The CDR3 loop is CACDTVGVPYTDKLIF. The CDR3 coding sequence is TGTGCCTGTGACACCGTGGGGGTTCCCTACACCGATAAACTCATCTTT.

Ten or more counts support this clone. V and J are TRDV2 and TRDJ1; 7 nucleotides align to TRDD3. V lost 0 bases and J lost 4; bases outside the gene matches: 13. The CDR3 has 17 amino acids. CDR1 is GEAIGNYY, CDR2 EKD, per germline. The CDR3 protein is CACDTVNLLGMGDKLIF. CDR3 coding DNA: TGTGCCTGTGACACCGTAAATCTACTGGGGATGGGCGATAAACTCATCTTT.

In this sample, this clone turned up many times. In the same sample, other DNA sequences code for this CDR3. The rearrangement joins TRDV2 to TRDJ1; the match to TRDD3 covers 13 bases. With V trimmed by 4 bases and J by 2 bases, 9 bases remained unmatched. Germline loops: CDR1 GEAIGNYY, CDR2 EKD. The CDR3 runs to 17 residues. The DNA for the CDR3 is TGTGCCTGTGAGGGCTTACTGGGGGATACGCGAACCGATAAACTCATCTTT. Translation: CACEGLLGDTRTDKLIF.

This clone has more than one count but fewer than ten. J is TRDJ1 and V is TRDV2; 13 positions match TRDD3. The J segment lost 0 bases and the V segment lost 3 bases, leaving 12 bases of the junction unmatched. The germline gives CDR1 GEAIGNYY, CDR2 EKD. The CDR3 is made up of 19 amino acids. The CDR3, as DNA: TGTGCCTGTGACGGGCTACTGGGGGATACGCTGACGTACACCGATAAACTCATCTTT. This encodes CACDGLLGDTLTYTDKLIF.

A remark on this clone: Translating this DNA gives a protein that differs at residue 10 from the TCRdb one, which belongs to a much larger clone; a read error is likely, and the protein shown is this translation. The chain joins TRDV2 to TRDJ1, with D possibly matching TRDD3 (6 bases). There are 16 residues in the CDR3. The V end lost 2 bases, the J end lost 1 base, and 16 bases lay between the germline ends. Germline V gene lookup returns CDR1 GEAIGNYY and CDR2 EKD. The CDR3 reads CACDKLPWGPTDKLIF. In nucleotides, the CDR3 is TGTGCCTGTGACAAGCTACCCTGGGGTCCCACCGATAAACTCATCTTT.

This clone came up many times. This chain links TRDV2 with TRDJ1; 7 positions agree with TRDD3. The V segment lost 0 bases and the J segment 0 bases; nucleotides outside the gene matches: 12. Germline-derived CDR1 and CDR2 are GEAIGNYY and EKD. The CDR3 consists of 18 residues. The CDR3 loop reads CACDTVAVGDPDTDKLIF. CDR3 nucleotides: TGTGCCTGTGACACCGTAGCCGTGGGGGACCCGGACACCGATAAACTCATCTTT.

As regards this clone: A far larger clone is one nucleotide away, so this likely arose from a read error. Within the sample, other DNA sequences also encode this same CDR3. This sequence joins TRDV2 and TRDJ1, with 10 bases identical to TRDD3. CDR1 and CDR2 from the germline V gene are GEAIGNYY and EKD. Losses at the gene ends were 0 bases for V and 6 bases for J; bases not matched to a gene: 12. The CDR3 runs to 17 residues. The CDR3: CACDTLVVGDTSYKLIF. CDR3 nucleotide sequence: TGTGCCTGTGACACCCTCGTGGTGGGGGATACTTCATATAAACTCATCTTT.

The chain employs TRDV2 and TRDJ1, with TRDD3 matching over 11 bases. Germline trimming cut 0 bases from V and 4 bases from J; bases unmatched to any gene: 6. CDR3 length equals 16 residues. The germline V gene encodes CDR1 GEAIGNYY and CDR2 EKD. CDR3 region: CACDTLGDTDDDKLIF. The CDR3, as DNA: TGTGCCTGTGACACCTTGGGGGATACGGACGACGATAAACTCATCTTT.

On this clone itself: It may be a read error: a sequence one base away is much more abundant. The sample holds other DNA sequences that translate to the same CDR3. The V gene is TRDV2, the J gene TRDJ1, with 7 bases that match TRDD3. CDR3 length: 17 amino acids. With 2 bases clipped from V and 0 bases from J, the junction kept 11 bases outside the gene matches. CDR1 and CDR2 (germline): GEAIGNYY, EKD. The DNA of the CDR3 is TGTGCCTGTGACAACATGGGGGACCCAAATTACACCGATAAACTCATCTTT. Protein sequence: CACDNMGDPNYTDKLIF.

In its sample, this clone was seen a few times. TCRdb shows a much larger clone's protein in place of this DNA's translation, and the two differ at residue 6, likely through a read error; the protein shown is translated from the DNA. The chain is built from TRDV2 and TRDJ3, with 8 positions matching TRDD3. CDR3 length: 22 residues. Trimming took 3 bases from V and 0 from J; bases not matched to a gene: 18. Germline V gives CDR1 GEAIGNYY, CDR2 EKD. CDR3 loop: CACDPMESELGGHSWDTRQMFF. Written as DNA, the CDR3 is TGTGCCTGTGACCCCATGGAATCTGAACTGGGGGGACACTCCTGGGACACCCGACAGATGTTTTTC.

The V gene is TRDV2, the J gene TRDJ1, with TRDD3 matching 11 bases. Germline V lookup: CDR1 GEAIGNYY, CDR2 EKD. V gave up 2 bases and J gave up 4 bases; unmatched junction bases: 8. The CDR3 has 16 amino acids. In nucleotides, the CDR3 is TGTGCCTGTGACAGCGTACTGGGGGATAACGGCGATAAACTCATCTTT. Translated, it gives CACDSVLGDNGDKLIF.

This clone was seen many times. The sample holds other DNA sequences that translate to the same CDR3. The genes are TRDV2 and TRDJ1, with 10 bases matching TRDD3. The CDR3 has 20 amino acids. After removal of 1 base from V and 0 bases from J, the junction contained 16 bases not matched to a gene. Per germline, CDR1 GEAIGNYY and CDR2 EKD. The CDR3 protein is CACDTLATLVGDTDTDKLIF. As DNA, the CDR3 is TGTGCCTGTGACACTCTCGCTACCCTCGTGGGGGATACAGACACCGATAAACTCATCTTT.

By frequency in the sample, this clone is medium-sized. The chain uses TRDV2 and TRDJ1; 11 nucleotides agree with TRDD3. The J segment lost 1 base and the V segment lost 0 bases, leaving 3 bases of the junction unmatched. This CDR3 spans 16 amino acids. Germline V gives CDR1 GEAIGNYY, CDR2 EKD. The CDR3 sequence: CACDTLGDTTTDKLIF. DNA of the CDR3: TGTGCCTGTGACACCCTGGGGGATACTACCACCGATAAACTCATCTTT.

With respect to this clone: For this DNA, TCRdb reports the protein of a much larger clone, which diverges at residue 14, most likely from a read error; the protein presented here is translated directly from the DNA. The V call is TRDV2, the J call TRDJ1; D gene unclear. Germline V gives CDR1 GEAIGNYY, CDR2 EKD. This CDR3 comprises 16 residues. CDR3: CACVPLNRLETDKPIF. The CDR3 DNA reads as TGTGCCTGTGTCCCACTAAATCGTCTAGAGACCGATAAACCCATCTTT.

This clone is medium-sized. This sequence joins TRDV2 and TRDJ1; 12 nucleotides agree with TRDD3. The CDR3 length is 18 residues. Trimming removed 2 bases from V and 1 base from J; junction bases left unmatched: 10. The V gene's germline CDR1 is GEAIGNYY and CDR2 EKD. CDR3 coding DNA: TGTGCCTGTGACAACCTACTGGGGGATACAGGCGGCACCGATAAACTCATCTTT. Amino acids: CACDNLLGDTGGTDKLIF.

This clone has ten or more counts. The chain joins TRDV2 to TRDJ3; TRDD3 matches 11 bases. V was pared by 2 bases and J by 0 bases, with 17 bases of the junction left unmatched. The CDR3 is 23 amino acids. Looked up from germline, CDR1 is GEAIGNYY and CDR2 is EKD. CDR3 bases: TGTGCCTGTGACAGCGTACTGGGGGATAGTGTGGGGTCAGGCTCCTGGGACACCCGACAGATGTTTTTC. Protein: CACDSVLGDSVGSGSWDTRQMFF.

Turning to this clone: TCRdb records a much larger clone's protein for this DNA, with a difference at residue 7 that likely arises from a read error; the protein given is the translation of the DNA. In DNA, the CDR3 is TGTGCCTGTGACACCGCACGAAACACCGATAAACTCATCTTT. This gives the protein CACDTARNTDKLIF. The J gene is TRDJ1, the V gene TRDV2; no clear D. Germline V CDR1 and CDR2: GEAIGNYY, EKD. Trimming shortened V by 0 bases and J by 0 bases, and 7 bases separated the two germline ends. The CDR3 loop spans 14 amino acids.

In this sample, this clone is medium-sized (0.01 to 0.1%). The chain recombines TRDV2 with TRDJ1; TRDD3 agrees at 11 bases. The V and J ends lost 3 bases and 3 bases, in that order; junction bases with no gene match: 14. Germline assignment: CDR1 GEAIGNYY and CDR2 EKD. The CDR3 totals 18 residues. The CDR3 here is CACDSLLGDNGGADKLIF. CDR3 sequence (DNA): TGTGCCTGTGACTCCTTACTGGGGGATAATGGAGGGGCCGATAAACTCATCTTT.

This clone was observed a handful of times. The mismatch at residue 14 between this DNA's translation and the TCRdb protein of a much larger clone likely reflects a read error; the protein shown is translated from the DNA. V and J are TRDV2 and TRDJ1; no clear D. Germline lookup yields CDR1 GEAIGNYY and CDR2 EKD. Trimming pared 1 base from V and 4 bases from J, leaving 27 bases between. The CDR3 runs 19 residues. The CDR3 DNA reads TGTGCCTGTGACACTCTAGCGGGCGAACCGGCTGCGTACATCGATAAACTCATCTTT. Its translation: CACDTLAGEPAAYIDKLIF.

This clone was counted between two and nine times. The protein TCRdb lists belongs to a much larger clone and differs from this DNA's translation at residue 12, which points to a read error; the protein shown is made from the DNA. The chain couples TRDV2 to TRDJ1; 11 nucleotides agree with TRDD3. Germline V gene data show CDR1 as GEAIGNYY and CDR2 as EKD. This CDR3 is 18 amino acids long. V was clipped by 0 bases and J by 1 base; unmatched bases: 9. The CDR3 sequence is CACDTLLGGYATTDKLIF. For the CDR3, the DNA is TGTGCCTGTGACACCCTCCTTGGGGGATACGCGACCACCGATAAACTCATCTTT.

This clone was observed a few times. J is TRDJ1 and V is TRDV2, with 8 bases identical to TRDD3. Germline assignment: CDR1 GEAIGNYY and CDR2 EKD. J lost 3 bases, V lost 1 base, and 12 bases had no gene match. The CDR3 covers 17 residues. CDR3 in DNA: TGTGCCTGTGACACGGTACTGGGGGCCCCAGGCGCCGATAAACTCATCTTT. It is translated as CACDTVLGAPGADKLIF.

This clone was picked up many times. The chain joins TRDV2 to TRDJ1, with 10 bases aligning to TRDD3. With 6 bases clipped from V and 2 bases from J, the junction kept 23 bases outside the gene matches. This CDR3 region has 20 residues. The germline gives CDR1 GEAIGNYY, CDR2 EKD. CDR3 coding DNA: TGTGCCTGTTTCCCTCTTTCTGGTGTACTGGGGGATCGGGGTACCGATAAACTCATCTTT. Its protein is CACFPLSGVLGDRGTDKLIF.

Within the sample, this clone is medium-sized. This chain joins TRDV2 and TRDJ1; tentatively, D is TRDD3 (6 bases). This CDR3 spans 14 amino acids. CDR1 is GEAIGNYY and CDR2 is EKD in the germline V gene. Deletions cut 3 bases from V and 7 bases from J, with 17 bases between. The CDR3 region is CACDVLGPKGKLIF. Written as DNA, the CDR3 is TGTGCCTGTGACGTTCTGGGGCCCAAGGGTAAACTCATCTTT.

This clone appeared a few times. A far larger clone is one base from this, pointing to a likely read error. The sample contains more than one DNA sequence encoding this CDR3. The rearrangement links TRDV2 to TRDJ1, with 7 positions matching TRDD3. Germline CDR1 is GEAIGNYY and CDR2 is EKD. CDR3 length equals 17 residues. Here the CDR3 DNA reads TGTGCCTGCGACACCGTCCTGGGGGCTACCTACACCGATAAACTCATCTTT. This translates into CACDTVLGATYTDKLIF.

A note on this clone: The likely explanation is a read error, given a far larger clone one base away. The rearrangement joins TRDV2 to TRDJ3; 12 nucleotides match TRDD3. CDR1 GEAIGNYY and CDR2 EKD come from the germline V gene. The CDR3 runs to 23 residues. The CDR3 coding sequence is TGTGCCCGTGACACCGCGGGGATACTGGGGGATACCCGGAGCTCCTGGGACACCCGACAGATGTTTTTC. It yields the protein CARDTAGILGDTRSSWDTRQMFF.

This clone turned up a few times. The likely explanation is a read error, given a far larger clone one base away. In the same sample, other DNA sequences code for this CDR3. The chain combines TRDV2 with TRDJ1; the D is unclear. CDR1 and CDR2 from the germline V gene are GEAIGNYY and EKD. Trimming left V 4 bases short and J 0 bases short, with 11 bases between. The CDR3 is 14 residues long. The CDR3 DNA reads TGTGCCTGTGATACCGTTGAGTACACCGATAAACTCATCTTT. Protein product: CACDTVEYTDKLIF.

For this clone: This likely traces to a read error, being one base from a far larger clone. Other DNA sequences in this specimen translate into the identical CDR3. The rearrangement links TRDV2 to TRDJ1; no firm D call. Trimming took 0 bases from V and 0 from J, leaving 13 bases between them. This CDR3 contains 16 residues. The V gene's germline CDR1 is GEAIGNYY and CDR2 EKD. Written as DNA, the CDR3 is TGTGCCTGTGACACCGTCGGAGAATTCTACACCGATAAACTCATCTTT. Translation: CACDTVGEFYTDKLIF.